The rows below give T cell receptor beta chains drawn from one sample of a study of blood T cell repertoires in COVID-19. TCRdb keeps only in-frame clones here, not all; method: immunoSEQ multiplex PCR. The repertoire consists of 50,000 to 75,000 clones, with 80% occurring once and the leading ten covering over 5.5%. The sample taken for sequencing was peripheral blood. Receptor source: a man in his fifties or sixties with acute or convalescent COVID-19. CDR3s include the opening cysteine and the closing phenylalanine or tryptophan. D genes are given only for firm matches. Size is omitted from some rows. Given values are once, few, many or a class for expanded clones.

cdr3_nt: TGTGCCAGTAGTCGGGGAGTAACGATCTACGAGCAGTACTTC
cdr3_aa: CASSRGVTIYEQYF
j_call: TRBJ2-7
v_call: TRBV19
d_call: NA
clone_size: once

cdr3_nt: TGTGCCAGCAGGCCACTGACAGGGGGCTTTACCGGGGAGCTGTTTTTT
cdr3_aa: CASRPLTGGFTGELFF
j_call: TRBJ2-2
v_call: TRBV2
d_call: TRBD1
clone_size: NA

cdr3_nt: TGCGCCAGCAGCCCAAGATCGGCGGGACAGGGGGCCTACGAGCAGTACTTC
cdr3_aa: CASSPRSAGQGAYEQYF
j_call: TRBJ2-7
v_call: TRBV4-1
d_call: TRBD1
clone_size: NA

cdr3_nt: TGCGCCAGCAGCTTGGGCGGGTCCGAGCAGTACTTC
cdr3_aa: CASSLGGSEQYF
j_call: TRBJ2-7
v_call: TRBV5-1
d_call: NA
clone_size: NA

cdr3_nt: TGTGCCAGTAGTATAGGCAACGGTGACACTGAAGCTTTCTTT
cdr3_aa: CASSIGNGDTEAFF
j_call: TRBJ1-1
v_call: TRBV19
d_call: NA
clone_size: NA

cdr3_nt: TGTGCCAGTAATCCCGGGACAGGGTCTTCTGGGGCCAACGTCCTGACTTTC
cdr3_aa: CASNPGTGSSGANVLTF
j_call: TRBJ2-6
v_call: TRBV19
d_call: TRBD1
clone_size: NA

cdr3_nt: TGTGCCAGCAAAGGAGGACAGGGGCACTCACCCCTCCACTTT
cdr3_aa: CASKGGQGHSPLHF
j_call: TRBJ1-6
v_call: TRBV7-9
d_call: TRBD1
clone_size: NA

cdr3_nt: TGTGCCAGCAGCCCCACTGGCGGACAGGGGTCAGATACGCAGTATTTT
cdr3_aa: CASSPTGGQGSDTQYF
j_call: TRBJ2-3
v_call: TRBV7-8
d_call: TRBD1
clone_size: once

cdr3_nt: TGTGCCAGCAGCCAGAGCTCAGGGGGCGATCAGCCCCAGCATTTT
cdr3_aa: CASSQSSGGDQPQHF
j_call: TRBJ1-5
v_call: TRBV4-2
d_call: TRBD1
clone_size: NA

cdr3_nt: TGTGCCACCAGTGATTCATCTATTAATGTGCTGTTTTTT
cdr3_aa: CATSDSSINVLFF
j_call: TRBJ2-2
v_call: TRBV24-1
d_call: NA
clone_size: NA

cdr3_nt: TGTGCCAGCAGCTCCGGACTAGTTGGGACCCAGTACTTC
cdr3_aa: CASSSGLVGTQYF
j_call: TRBJ2-5
v_call: TRBV5-4
d_call: TRBD2
clone_size: NA

cdr3_nt: TGTGCCAGCAGTTTACAGGGGGCCCATAATTCACCCCTCCACTTT
cdr3_aa: CASSLQGAHNSPLHF
j_call: TRBJ1-6
v_call: TRBV6-5
d_call: TRBD1
clone_size: NA

cdr3_nt: TGTGCCAGCAGTTCCTGGACACGCGCCCAGGCCACTGAAGCTTTCTTT
cdr3_aa: CASSSWTRAQATEAFF
j_call: TRBJ1-1
v_call: TRBV28
d_call: NA
clone_size: NA

cdr3_nt: TGTGCCAGCAGCGTAGTTGTCGGGTCTAATGAGCAGTTCTTC
cdr3_aa: CASSVVVGSNEQFF
j_call: TRBJ2-1
v_call: TRBV9
d_call: NA
clone_size: NA

cdr3_nt: TGCAGTGCTAGTGCCCTTAAGGGACTAGCGGCAGAGACCCAGTACTTC
cdr3_aa: CSASALKGLAAETQYF
j_call: TRBJ2-5
v_call: TRBV20-1
d_call: TRBD2
clone_size: NA

cdr3_nt: TGTGCCACCAGCAGAGATGGGACAGGGTGGGGGGATACGCAGTATTTT
cdr3_aa: CATSRDGTGWGDTQYF
j_call: TRBJ2-3
v_call: TRBV15
d_call: TRBD1
clone_size: NA

cdr3_nt: TGTGCCAGCAGTTCTCATAGGGCAGGGAGGGAAAAACTGTTTTTT
cdr3_aa: CASSSHRAGREKLFF
j_call: TRBJ1-4
v_call: TRBV27
d_call: NA
clone_size: NA

cdr3_nt: TGCGCCAGCAGCTGGTTAGCGGGGGGGCCTGGAAATGAGCAGTTCTTC
cdr3_aa: CASSWLAGGPGNEQFF
j_call: TRBJ2-1
v_call: TRBV5-1
d_call: TRBD2
clone_size: NA

cdr3_nt: TGTGCCAGCAGCTCCATCACCGGGACAGGGGATTCACCCCTCCACTTT
cdr3_aa: CASSSITGTGDSPLHF
j_call: TRBJ1-6
v_call: TRBV13
d_call: TRBD1
clone_size: NA

cdr3_nt: TGTGCCAGCAAGACAGGGTTAGTAGATACGCAGTATTTT
cdr3_aa: CASKTGLVDTQYF
j_call: TRBJ2-3
v_call: TRBV2
d_call: TRBD1
clone_size: NA

cdr3_nt: TGTGCCAGCAGCTTGGGTACAGCCCTATATCAGCCCCAGCATTTT
cdr3_aa: CASSLGTALYQPQHF
j_call: TRBJ1-5
v_call: TRBV5-8
d_call: NA
clone_size: NA

cdr3_nt: TGTGCCAGCAGCTCCGATTCACCCCTCCACTTT
cdr3_aa: CASSSDSPLHF
j_call: TRBJ1-6
v_call: TRBV2
d_call: NA
clone_size: once

cdr3_nt: TGTGCCAGCAGTTTAACAGGGTACCCCACGAACACCGGGGAGCTGTTTTTT
cdr3_aa: CASSLTGYPTNTGELFF
j_call: TRBJ2-2
v_call: TRBV7-9
d_call: NA
clone_size: NA

cdr3_nt: TGTGCCAGCAGCTTGGAAATCGTCGGGGGGAATTCACCCCTCCACTTT
cdr3_aa: CASSLEIVGGNSPLHF
j_call: TRBJ1-6
v_call: TRBV5-5
d_call: NA
clone_size: NA

cdr3_nt: TGTGCCAGCAATCGACAGGGGGCAACTGAAGCTTTCTTT
cdr3_aa: CASNRQGATEAFF
j_call: TRBJ1-1
v_call: TRBV2
d_call: TRBD1
clone_size: NA

cdr3_nt: TGTGCCAGCAGCTTAGGGTGGCTCGAGCAGTACTTC
cdr3_aa: CASSLGWLEQYF
j_call: TRBJ2-7
v_call: TRBV7-9
d_call: NA
clone_size: NA

cdr3_nt: TGTGCCAGCACCCCTAGCAGGACCGGGGAGCTGTTTTTT
cdr3_aa: CASTPSRTGELFF
j_call: TRBJ2-2
v_call: TRBV27
d_call: NA
clone_size: NA

cdr3_nt: TGTGCCAGTAGTATGGACAGGGCCCAAGAGACCCAGTACTTC
cdr3_aa: CASSMDRAQETQYF
j_call: TRBJ2-5
v_call: TRBV19
d_call: TRBD1
clone_size: NA

cdr3_nt: TGTGCCAGCAGCAAAGTTAGGGGCCCATACGCGAGGAACACCATATATTTT
cdr3_aa: CASSKVRGPYARNTIYF
j_call: TRBJ1-3
v_call: TRBV21-1
d_call: NA
clone_size: NA

cdr3_nt: TGTGCCAGCAGCCAGGGACAGAACTACGAGCAGTACTTC
cdr3_aa: CASSQGQNYEQYF
j_call: TRBJ2-7
v_call: TRBV12-3/TRBV12-4
d_call: TRBD1
clone_size: NA

cdr3_nt: TGTGCCAGCTCACTTGACGGACAGGCCAATCAGCCCCAGCATTTT
cdr3_aa: CASSLDGQANQPQHF
j_call: TRBJ1-5
v_call: TRBV18
d_call: TRBD1
clone_size: NA

cdr3_nt: TGTGCCAGCAGCCAAGCCGCGGGGCGCTTCACTGAAGCTTTCTTT
cdr3_aa: CASSQAAGRFTEAFF
j_call: TRBJ1-1
v_call: TRBV3-1/TRBV3-2
d_call: NA
clone_size: NA

cdr3_nt: TGTGCTAGCAGCTTAGGTGCTAGCGGGGCCACCCCGACCCAGTACTTC
cdr3_aa: CASSLGASGATPTQYF
j_call: TRBJ2-5
v_call: TRBV7-7
d_call: TRBD2
clone_size: NA

cdr3_nt: TGTGCCAGCAGCTTACAGGGTTTTTCCGAAGATACGCAGTATTTT
cdr3_aa: CASSLQGFSEDTQYF
j_call: TRBJ2-3
v_call: TRBV9
d_call: NA
clone_size: NA

cdr3_nt: TGTGCCAGCAGTGAAGCCCGAGGGGCGGCGGGGAAAGAGACCCAGTACTTC
cdr3_aa: CASSEARGAAGKETQYF
j_call: TRBJ2-5
v_call: TRBV6-1
d_call: NA
clone_size: NA

cdr3_nt: TGTGCCAGCAGCTTAGTCAGCACCGGGGAGCTGTTTTTT
cdr3_aa: CASSLVSTGELFF
j_call: TRBJ2-2
v_call: TRBV11-3
d_call: NA
clone_size: NA

cdr3_nt: TGTGCCATCAGTAACTCAGGGGGGCGATCCTATAATTCACCCCTCCACTTT
cdr3_aa: CAISNSGGRSYNSPLHF
j_call: TRBJ1-6
v_call: TRBV10-3
d_call: TRBD1
clone_size: NA

cdr3_nt: TGTGCCAGCAGCAAGGGAGTAGCGGGGGGCCTCGGAACCTACAATGAGCAGTTCTTC
cdr3_aa: CASSKGVAGGLGTYNEQFF
j_call: TRBJ2-1
v_call: TRBV9
d_call: TRBD2
clone_size: NA

cdr3_nt: TGTGCCACCAGTGATGCGCGGGCTCAGAAGGAGACCCAGTACTTC
cdr3_aa: CATSDARAQKETQYF
j_call: TRBJ2-5
v_call: TRBV24-1
d_call: NA
clone_size: NA

cdr3_nt: TGTGCCAGCAGTGACCCGGGACTCTACTATGGCTACACCTTC
cdr3_aa: CASSDPGLYYGYTF
j_call: TRBJ1-2
v_call: TRBV6-1
d_call: NA
clone_size: once

cdr3_nt: TGTGCCATGCGATCTGGAAACACCATATATTTT
cdr3_aa: CAMRSGNTIYF
j_call: TRBJ1-3
v_call: TRBV6-5
d_call: NA
clone_size: few

cdr3_nt: TGCAGCGTTGAAGACCCGGGACAGGGTTCCAATGAGCAGTTCTTC
cdr3_aa: CSVEDPGQGSNEQFF
j_call: TRBJ2-1
v_call: TRBV29-1
d_call: TRBD1
clone_size: NA

cdr3_nt: TGTGCCTGGAGTACCCCTTGGAGGGGGCTCGGGGGTGAGCAGTTCTTC
cdr3_aa: CAWSTPWRGLGGEQFF
j_call: TRBJ2-1
v_call: TRBV30
d_call: NA
clone_size: NA

cdr3_nt: TGTGCCAGCAGGAATAGAAGTAAACTGTTTTTT
cdr3_aa: CASRNRSKLFF
j_call: TRBJ1-4
v_call: TRBV21-1
d_call: NA
clone_size: NA

cdr3_nt: TGCGCCAGCCACGGGGGGTCTAGCTCCTACAATGAGCAGTTCTTC
cdr3_aa: CASHGGSSSYNEQFF
j_call: TRBJ2-1
v_call: TRBV5-1
d_call: TRBD2
clone_size: NA

cdr3_nt: TGTGCCAGCGGGCCGCGGGGAAGACACTACGAGCAGTACTTC
cdr3_aa: CASGPRGRHYEQYF
j_call: TRBJ2-7
v_call: TRBV7-9
d_call: NA
clone_size: NA

cdr3_nt: TGTGCCAGCAGCGCCTACCTCCAAGCCTACAATGAGCAGTTCTTC
cdr3_aa: CASSAYLQAYNEQFF
j_call: TRBJ2-1
v_call: TRBV5-8
d_call: NA
clone_size: NA

cdr3_nt: TGTGCCAGCTCCCCCGGGACAGGGAACGAGCAGTACTTC
cdr3_aa: CASSPGTGNEQYF
j_call: TRBJ2-7
v_call: TRBV18
d_call: TRBD1
clone_size: NA

cdr3_nt: TGTGCTAGCAGCGCTGACAGGGGCCAAGAGACCCAGTACTTC
cdr3_aa: CASSADRGQETQYF
j_call: TRBJ2-5
v_call: TRBV7-7
d_call: TRBD1
clone_size: NA

cdr3_nt: TGTGCCAGTAGTCTCTCGGAAGGGAGGTATTACGAGCAGTACTTC
cdr3_aa: CASSLSEGRYYEQYF
j_call: TRBJ2-7
v_call: TRBV19
d_call: NA
clone_size: few

cdr3_nt: TGTGCCAGCAGTGACAAGACAGGTTGGAGTGGGAACACAGATACGCAGTATTTT
cdr3_aa: CASSDKTGWSGNTDTQYF
j_call: TRBJ2-3
v_call: TRBV2
d_call: NA
clone_size: NA

cdr3_nt: TGTGCCAGCAGCCAAGGGGACAGGTTCTCTGGGGCCAACGTCCTGACTTTC
cdr3_aa: CASSQGDRFSGANVLTF
j_call: TRBJ2-6
v_call: TRBV3-1/TRBV3-2
d_call: TRBD1
clone_size: NA

cdr3_nt: TGTGCCAGCAGTTTTCAGGGCTACGAGCAGTACTTC
cdr3_aa: CASSFQGYEQYF
j_call: TRBJ2-7
v_call: TRBV27
d_call: NA
clone_size: few

cdr3_nt: TGTGCCAGCAGCGCAGGACTAGCGGGGGGGCCAGAGACCCAGTACTTC
cdr3_aa: CASSAGLAGGPETQYF
j_call: TRBJ2-5
v_call: TRBV9
d_call: TRBD2
clone_size: NA

cdr3_nt: TGTGCCAGCTCCCCTGACAGGGAATCCCACGAGCAGTACTTC
cdr3_aa: CASSPDRESHEQYF
j_call: TRBJ2-7
v_call: TRBV18
d_call: TRBD1
clone_size: NA

cdr3_nt: TGCGCCAGCAGACCCGGGGGGCTTGGCACAGATACGCAGTATTTT
cdr3_aa: CASRPGGLGTDTQYF
j_call: TRBJ2-3
v_call: TRBV5-1
d_call: NA
clone_size: NA

cdr3_nt: TGCGCCAGCAGCTTGGCCCTGGGGACAAATAGGGGTGAGACCCAGTACTTC
cdr3_aa: CASSLALGTNRGETQYF
j_call: TRBJ2-5
v_call: TRBV5-1
d_call: NA
clone_size: few

cdr3_nt: TGTGCCAGCAAGGGCAGGGACTATAGCAATCAGCCCCAGCATTTT
cdr3_aa: CASKGRDYSNQPQHF
j_call: TRBJ1-5
v_call: TRBV3-1/TRBV3-2
d_call: NA
clone_size: NA

cdr3_nt: TGTGCCAGCAGCTTAATGGTAGCGGGGGGGCGTGAGCAGTTCTTC
cdr3_aa: CASSLMVAGGREQFF
j_call: TRBJ2-1
v_call: TRBV7-3
d_call: TRBD2
clone_size: NA